The subject of this entry is one TCR beta chain. Its antigen is unknown. Base qualities were left out, and no much larger clone turns up one base away. Trimming takes 0 bases from V and 8 bases from J, and the germline ends sit 13 bases apart. The CDR3 runs 14 amino acids, cysteine and phenylalanine included. The retained sequence is limited to the CDR3, 42 bases, with the frame set at the first base. Via the germline V gene (reference sequence), CDR1 is SEHNR and CDR2 FQNEAQ. TCR CDR3 regions were amplified from genomic DNA by multiplex PCR using the deep immunoSEQ assay. Genomic DNA extracted from each cell subset was distributed evenly over all wells of several immunoSEQ 96-well plates, and each plate served as one replicate. For sorted subsets, roughly 200 ng of genomic DNA, equivalent to tens of thousands of T cell genomes, went into each replicate PCR. Purified libraries were measured with a Qubit 3.0 fluorometer, size-checked on a Bioanalyzer 2100, and measured again with the KAPA Library Quantification kit. Every immunoSEQ 96-well plate was sequenced on a dedicated single-read 150-cycle Illumina NextSeq 550 flow cell. Per the authors' processing: Because only junctional sequences without quality scores were contained in the immunoSEQ output, filtering matching that applied to full-length reads could not be performed. Sequences were annotated with PyIR, a Python wrapper for IgBLAST v1.9, and V/J genes and CDR3 were assigned using IMGT germline references. Any read was removed if the V/J assignment was weak (E-value above 1e-6), the CDR3 was missing, or the read contained stop codons, out-of-frame junctions, or ambiguous translated residues. A V3J clonotype was defined by an identical inferred V gene, J gene, and CDR3 amino acid sequence. Percentage overlap between repertoires was calculated by dividing the number of shared unique clonotypes by the size of the smaller repertoire. Three approaches were used to assess repertoire richness: RTK rarefaction, the Chao1 estimator, and Recon v2.1 estimates of unobserved clonotypes. For all TCRbeta clonotypes obtained by the gDNA method from four donors, generation probabilities were computed with OLGA. TCRdb limited this immuneACCESS table to in-frame rearrangements with V and J called. A share of clones is missing; checked studies link under half to unresolved V genes, and the rest is unexplained. V and J calls and clone size follow that table, whereas D and trimming were derived from the DNA. For this sample there are more than 2 million clones; around 95% appear just once. The ten largest clonotypes hold 0.1% to 0.15% of the sample.

This sample was included in a study of shared clonotypes between healthy human individuals (TCRdb year 2020). Notes on the research overall: A few men and two women, aged 18 to 49 years, made up the cohort. To increase sequencing depth and limit assay-specific biases, different laboratories used diverse techniques to prepare libraries and sequence TCR repertoires. For each donor, CD4 naive and CD4 memory were each given three plates, CD8 naive was given two plates, and CD8 memory was given one plate. Between about 0.94 and 8.9 billion PBMCs per donor were obtained by leukapheresis. The study deeply sequenced blood TCR repertoires of about 5 healthy adults to estimate repertoire size and the extent of clonotype sharing between individuals. General conclusions and limits of the study: Higher generation probabilities were observed for clonotypes shared by all four sorted-subset donors than for non-shared clonotypes. Incomplete sequencing was indicated by rarefaction of sorted-subset datasets, despite the large sequencing depth. Sampling was limited to blood, and TCR repertoires in tissue likely differ from TCR repertoires in blood. Pairwise subsampling indicated that sequencing depth was expected to affect the degree of clonotype sharing among donors. Larger estimated clonotype richness was generally found for naive subsets than for memory subsets. Because the study included a small number of donors, the genetic and exposure-history diversity represented was limited. Approximately 4.8% of naive CD4, around 3.5% of naive CD8, approximately 2% of memory CD4, and more than 0.35% of memory CD8 clonotypes were shared across several donors.

The donors were healthy, HIV-negative adults with no recently reported acute infections or vaccinations. Only Caucasian adults living in Nashville, Tennessee, USA were represented among the donors. CD4+ T cells were enriched by magnetic negative selection; naive cells were then positively selected on CD45RA, and the negative fraction formed the memory subset. After blood collection by leukapheresis, PBMCs were isolated using Ficoll-Histopaque density gradient centrifugation and then cryopreserved in the vapor phase of liquid nitrogen. Analytical flow cytometry was used to check the purity and quantity of each magnetically sorted T cell population. Each sorted fraction had its genomic DNA isolated and then quantified by UV absorbance on a Nanodrop 2000c.

The receptor was derived from a man in his late teens or twenties in good health. Sequenced material: naive CD4+ T cells sorted from blood. Taken with the paper, the label for cell subset or site translates to: CD45RA+ positively selected. Recombination connected TRBV7-9 to TRBJ1-2, with the D gene not clear enough to name. The nucleotides read TGTGCCAGCAGCTTAGCTACCGCGACACAGGGCTACACCTTC. Protein translation: CASSLATATQGYTF.